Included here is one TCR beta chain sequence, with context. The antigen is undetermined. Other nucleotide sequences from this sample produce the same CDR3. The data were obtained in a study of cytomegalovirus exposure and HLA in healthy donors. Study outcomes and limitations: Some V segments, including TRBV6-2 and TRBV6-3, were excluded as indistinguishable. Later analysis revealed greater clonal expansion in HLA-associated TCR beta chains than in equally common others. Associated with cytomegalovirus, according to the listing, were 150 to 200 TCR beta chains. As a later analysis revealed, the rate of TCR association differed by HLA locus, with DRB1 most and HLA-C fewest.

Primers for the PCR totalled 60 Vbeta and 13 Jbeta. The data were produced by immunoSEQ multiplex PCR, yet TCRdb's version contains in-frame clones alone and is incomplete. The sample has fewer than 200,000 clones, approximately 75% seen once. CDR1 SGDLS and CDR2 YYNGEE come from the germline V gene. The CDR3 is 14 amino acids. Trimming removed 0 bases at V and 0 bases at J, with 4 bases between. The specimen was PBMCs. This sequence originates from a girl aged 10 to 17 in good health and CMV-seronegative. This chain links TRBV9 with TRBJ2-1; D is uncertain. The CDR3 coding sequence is TGTGCCAGCAGCGTAGACTCCTCCTACAATGAGCAGTTCTTC. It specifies CASSVDSSYNEQFF.